The entry that follows covers one TCR beta chain sequence. Original methodology: Estimates of nucleated cell counts were drawn from the amplification of reference gene primers. Profiling relied on immunoSEQ multiplex PCR, and the TCRdb table lists in-frame clones only, not all of them. V and J calls plus clone size are reproduced from that table; the DNA served to infer D and trimming. This table has roughly 410,000 clones, around 87% appearing once. The source of the sample is a study of blood T cell repertoires in COVID-19. The sample comprised peripheral blood. The receptor was isolated from a woman in her fifties or sixties with COVID-19, enrolled during active disease.

CDR3 bases: TGTGCCAGCAGCCAAGGAGACAGCCTTAGAGCCCAGCATTTT. It is translated as CASSQGDSLRAQHF. The rearrangement uses TRBV3-1 (or the pseudogene TRBV3-2) and TRBJ1-5, with D tentatively TRBD1 (5 bases). This CDR3 contains 14 residues. The V end lost 1 base, the J end lost 11 bases, and 15 bases lay between the germline ends. Germline V gene lookup returns CDR1 LGHDT and CDR2 YNNKEL (reference sequence).